This T cell receptor beta chain was captured by sequencing in a study of tumor-infiltrating lymphocytes in primary liver carcinoma. Study conclusions and caveats: Overlap between tumor regions exceeded overlap of tumor with adjacent tissue or blood. Each sample was bulk and unsorted; consequently, CD4+ and CD8+ repertoires were not compared.

Germline values: CDR1 MNHNS, CDR2 SASEGT. The CDR3 length is 16 residues. Worth noting for this clonotype: Its matching antigen is unknown. Sequence at one end of the junction differs from germline and may be a read error.

Germline DNA was also extracted, while the blood RNA originated from unsorted whole blood. Priming with a constant-region primer yielded TCR beta cDNA from roughly 500 ng total RNA. Sequencing libraries for TCR beta derived from three nested multiplex PCR rounds that used slightly modified ARM-PCR. Use of TRBV1-TRBV30 forward primers with a C-beta reverse primer characterized the first two PCR rounds, which lasted nine to eleven cycles each. TCRdb called the multiplex PCR reads again in MiXCR, with one record for every CDR3 protein. The data hold hundreds of thousands of distinct CDR3 sequences, with 50% to 60% observed a single time.

The V call is TRBV6-1, the J call TRBJ1-5; 12 bases agree with TRBD1. The sequence came from a woman aged 25 to 39 with primary liver carcinoma and hepatitis B virus infection. Sequenced sample: peripheral blood. The CDR3 here is CASTGTGGGGKQPQHF. CDR3 in DNA: TGTGCCAGCACCGGGACAGGGGGCGGGGGCAAACAGCCCCAGCATTTT.